These 11 T cell receptor beta chains originate from one sample sequenced in a study of T cell repertoires in cytomegalovirus infection. In TCRdb, the reads were re-called with MiXCR into one record per CDR3 protein. The table records 200,000 to 300,000 distinct CDR3 sequences, roughly 15% of them present only once. The source material was PBMCs. The origin of the receptors is a human donor in good health (CMV status not recorded). Some clones in this sample may be carry-over from other donors' samples.

Only a few counts were recorded for this clonotype. The chain carries TRBV20-1 and TRBJ2-1, with 12 bases fitting TRBD2. The ends lost 2 bases at V and 7 bases at J; junction bases unmatched: 3. This CDR3 comprises 14 residues. Germline-derived CDR1 and CDR2 are DFQATT and SNEGSKA (reference sequence). This CDR3 reads CSARLAGGLNEQFF. DNA of the CDR3: TGCAGTGCTAGACTAGCGGGGGGGCTGAATGAGCAGTTCTTC.

This clonotype was picked up many times. The V gene is TRBV28, the J gene TRBJ2-7; 7 bases match TRBD2. The ends lost 3 bases at V and 2 bases at J; junction bases unmatched: 7. Germline V gene sequence: CDR1 MDHEN, CDR2 SYDVKM. The CDR3 totals 15 residues. CDR3 coding DNA: TGTGCCAGCAGTTTGGGTGGCGGGAGAACCTACGAGCAGTACTTC. This sequence encodes CASSLGGGRTYEQYF. The complete variable domain, with remaining parts taken from reference TRBV28 and TRBJ2-7, reads DVKVTQSSRYLVKRTGEKVFLECVQDMDHENMFWYRQDPGLGLRLIYFSYDVKMKEKGDIPEGYSVSREKKERFSLILESASTNQTSMYLCASSLGGGRTYEQYFGPGTRLTVT.

The V and J genes are TRBV5-4 and TRBJ2-7, with D hard to call. This CDR3 is 15 amino acids long. The V gene's germline CDR1 is SGHNT and CDR2 YYREEE (reference sequence). Trimming removed 3 bases from V and 4 bases from J, with 17 bases in between. The CDR3 DNA reads as TGTGCCAGCAGCTCCCCGGTGTTTGGATTATACGAGCAGTACTTC. Translated: CASSSPVFGLYEQYF.

The chain uses TRBV5-5 and TRBJ2-4; no reliable D call. This CDR3 has 16 amino acids. V was pared by 0 bases and J by 0 bases, with 10 bases between. The germline V gene encodes CDR1 SGHKS and CDR2 YYEKEE (reference sequence). CDR3 sequence reads: CASSLDGALAKNIQYF. CDR3 in DNA: TGTGCCAGCAGCTTGGATGGCGCGCTAGCCAAAAACATTCAGTACTTC.

The rearrangement links TRBV5-1 to TRBJ1-1; D is unresolved. CDR1 is SGHRS, CDR2 YFSETQ, per germline. This CDR3 is 16 amino acids long. Trimming cost V 4 bases and J 0 bases, with 16 bases left between them. CDR3 in DNA: TGCGCCAGCAGCCCACCGGGCCCCCAAATGAACACTGAAGCTTTCTTT. Protein: CASSPPGPQMNTEAFF.

This chain uses TRBV28 with TRBJ1-1; D call uncertain. This CDR3 spans 15 amino acids. Trimming cost V 6 bases and J 5 bases, with 19 bases left between them. Germline lookup yields CDR1 MDHEN and CDR2 SYDVKM. The CDR3 DNA follows: TGTGCCAGCAGCGCCCCCCCAACCAGAGGGACTGAAGCTTTCTTT. This codes for CASSAPPTRGTEAFF.

This clonotype came up many times. The CDR3 nucleotides are TGTGCCAGCAGCCGACAGGGAAAGACTGGGGCCAACGTCCTGACTTTC. It yields the protein CASSRQGKTGANVLTF. This chain links TRBV12-3 or TRBV12-4 with TRBJ2-6; 7 positions agree with TRBD1. This CDR3 comprises 16 residues. V lost 6 bases to trimming and J lost 2 bases; unmatched junction nucleotides: 7.

V and J are TRBV25-1 and TRBJ1-5; D not certain. The V gene's germline CDR1 is MGHDK and CDR2 SYGVNS. The CDR3 is 14 amino acids. Trimming pared 6 bases from V and 6 bases from J, leaving 15 bases between. This chain's CDR3 is CASSPVGSGQPQHF. The CDR3 bases are TGTGCCAGCAGCCCCGTGGGGTCGGGTCAGCCCCAGCATTTT.

This clonotype was seen repeatedly, ten times or more. The CDR3 DNA follows: TGTGCCAGCGGGCCCGAGAGGACTAGCACAAAAAAGGCTAGCACAGATACGCAGTATTTT. This gives the protein CASGPERTSTKKASTDTQYF. The rearrangement links TRBV7-8 to TRBJ2-3; 8 bases fit TRBD2. With V trimmed by 8 bases and J by 0 bases, 22 bases remained unmatched. This CDR3 has 20 residues. Per the germline V gene, CDR1 is SGHVS and CDR2 is FQNEAQ.

This clonotype was seen a single time. A far larger clone is a single base away, which makes a read error likely. The V call is TRBV7-3, the J call TRBJ2-7; maybe TRBD1 (6 bases). V was cut by 5 bases and J by 3 bases, with 11 bases left in between. The germline CDR1 and CDR2 sequences are SGHTA and FQGTGA. There are 13 residues in the CDR3. CDR3 nucleotide sequence: TGTGCCAGCAGCCCTGTACAGGGCTACGAGCAGTACTTC. Amino acids: CASSPVQGYEQYF.

This clonotype came up a few times. The V call is TRBV25-1, the J call TRBJ1-4, with 9 bases lining up with TRBD1. With 8 bases clipped from V and 8 bases from J, the junction kept 12 bases outside the gene matches. This CDR3 has 15 amino acids. Germline loops: CDR1 MGHDK, CDR2 SYGVNS. This CDR3 is CASSKTGTGSEKLFF. CDR3 nucleotide sequence: TGTGCCAGCTCGAAAACCGGGACAGGGAGCGAAAAACTGTTTTTT.